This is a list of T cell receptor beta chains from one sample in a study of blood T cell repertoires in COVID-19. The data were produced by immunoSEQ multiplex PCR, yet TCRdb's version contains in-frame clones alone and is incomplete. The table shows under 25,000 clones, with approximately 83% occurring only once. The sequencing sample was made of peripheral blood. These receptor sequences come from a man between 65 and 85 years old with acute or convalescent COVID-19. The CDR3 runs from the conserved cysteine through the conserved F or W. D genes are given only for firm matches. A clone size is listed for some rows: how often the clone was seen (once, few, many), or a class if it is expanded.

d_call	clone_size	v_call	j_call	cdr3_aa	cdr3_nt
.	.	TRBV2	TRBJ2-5	CASSRSTETQYF	TGTGCCAGCAGCAGGTCCACCGAGACCCAGTACTTC
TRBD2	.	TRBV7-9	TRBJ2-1	CASSLARGLAGLYNEQFF	TGTGCCAGCAGCTTAGCGAGAGGACTAGCGGGGTTATACAATGAGCAGTTCTTC
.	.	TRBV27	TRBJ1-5	CASSLQARQPQHF	TGTGCCAGCAGTTTACAGGCGAGACAGCCCCAGCATTTT
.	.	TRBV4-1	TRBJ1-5	CASSLRQGNQPQHF	TGCGCCAGCAGCCTTCGACAGGGCAATCAGCCCCAGCATTTT
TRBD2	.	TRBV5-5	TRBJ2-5	CASSLSGGIGETQYF	TGTGCCAGCAGCCTGAGCGGGGGGATTGGAGAGACCCAGTACTTC
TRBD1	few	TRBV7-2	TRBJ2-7	CASSLQILGQGAYEQYF	TGTGCCAGCAGCTTACAAATTCTGGGACAGGGCGCCTACGAGCAGTACTTC
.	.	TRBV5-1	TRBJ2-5	CASSSSGAKETQYF	TGCGCCAGCAGCTCGTCTGGGGCCAAAGAGACCCAGTACTTC
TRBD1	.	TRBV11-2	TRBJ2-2	CASSPRWDRGRWATGELFF	TGTGCCAGCAGCCCCCGATGGGACAGGGGGCGCTGGGCCACCGGGGAGCTGTTTTTT
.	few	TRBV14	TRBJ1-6	CASSQLPQGESPLHF	TGTGCCAGCAGCCAACTGCCACAGGGAGAATCACCCCTCCACTTT
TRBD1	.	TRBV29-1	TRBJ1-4	CSVDSVQGPEKLFF	TGCAGCGTTGATTCGGTACAGGGGCCGGAAAAACTGTTTTTT
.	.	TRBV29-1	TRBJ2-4	CSVRAPGQAKNIQYF	TGCAGCGTCCGCGCGCCAGGTCAAGCCAAAAACATTCAGTACTTC
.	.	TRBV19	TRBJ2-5	CASGAAKDPGETQYF	TGTGCCAGTGGGGCAGCTAAGGATCCCGGAGAGACCCAGTACTTC
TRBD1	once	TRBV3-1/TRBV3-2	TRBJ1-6	CASSQEWETGLESPLHF	TGTGCCAGCAGCCAAGAATGGGAGACAGGGTTGGAGTCACCCCTCCACTTT
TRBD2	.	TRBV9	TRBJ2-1	CASSAGLAGFSYNEQFF	TGTGCCAGCAGCGCGGGACTAGCGGGATTCTCCTACAATGAGCAGTTCTTC
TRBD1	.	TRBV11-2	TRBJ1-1	CASRKDRGLTTEAFF	TGTGCCAGCAGGAAAGACAGGGGGCTAACCACTGAAGCTTTCTTT
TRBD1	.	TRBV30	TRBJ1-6	CAWSLTGSSPLHF	TGTGCCTGGAGTTTGACAGGGAGTTCACCCCTCCACTTT
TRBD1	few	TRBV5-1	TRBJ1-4	CASSRDRGGNEKLFF	TGCGCCAGCAGTCGAGACAGGGGGGGAAATGAAAAACTGTTTTTT
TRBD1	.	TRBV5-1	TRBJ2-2	CASSTATGGGTGELFF	TGCGCCAGCAGCACAGCGACAGGGGGGGGAACCGGGGAGCTGTTTTTT
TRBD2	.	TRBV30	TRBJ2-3	CAWSVPSGSARQYF	TGTGCCTGGAGTGTCCCTAGCGGGAGTGCGAGGCAGTATTTT
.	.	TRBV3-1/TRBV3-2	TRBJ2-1	CASSPGLYNEQFF	TGTGCCAGCAGCCCGGGACTTTACAATGAGCAGTTCTTC
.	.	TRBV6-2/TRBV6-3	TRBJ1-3	CASSLRSGNTIYF	TGTGCCAGCAGTCTGCGCTCTGGAAACACCATATATTTT
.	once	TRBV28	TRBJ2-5	CASISPTGVGIETQYF	TGTGCCAGCATTTCCCCGACGGGAGTAGGGATAGAGACCCAGTACTTC
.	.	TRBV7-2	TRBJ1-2	CASSLYGMDYGYTF	TGTGCCAGCAGCTTATACGGGATGGACTATGGCTACACCTTC
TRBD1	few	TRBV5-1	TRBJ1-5	CASSLQGTGQPQHF	TGCGCCAGCAGCCTACAGGGGACGGGGCAGCCCCAGCATTTT
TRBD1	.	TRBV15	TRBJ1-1	CAGSTGVNTEAFF	TGTGCCGGGTCGACAGGGGTGAACACTGAAGCTTTCTTT
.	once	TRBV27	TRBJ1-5	CASSETVNQPQHF	TGTGCCAGCAGTGAGACAGTGAATCAGCCCCAGCATTTT
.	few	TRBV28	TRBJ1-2	CASRGRGGFYGYTF	TGTGCCAGCCGAGGAAGAGGGGGTTTCTATGGCTACACCTTC
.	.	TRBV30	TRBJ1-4	CAWSAGLGGEKLFF	TGTGCCTGGAGTGCGGGCCTCGGGGGTGAAAAACTGTTTTTT
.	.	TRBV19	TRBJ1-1	CASSPRRTEAFF	TGTGCCAGTAGTCCGCGAAGAACTGAAGCTTTCTTT
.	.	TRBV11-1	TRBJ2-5	CASSAPGSETQYF	TGTGCCAGCAGCGCGCCGGGGTCGGAGACCCAGTACTTC
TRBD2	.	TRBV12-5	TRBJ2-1	CASVPLVAGDNEQFF	TGTGCTAGTGTCCCCCTCGTTGCGGGGGACAATGAGCAGTTCTTC
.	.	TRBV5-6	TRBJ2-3	CASSFTGTDTQYF	TGTGCCAGCAGCTTCACAGGGACAGATACGCAGTATTTT
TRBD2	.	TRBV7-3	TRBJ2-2	CASSLTGRLAGAGELFF	TGTGCCAGCAGCTTAACGGGTCGGCTAGCGGGAGCCGGGGAGCTGTTTTTT
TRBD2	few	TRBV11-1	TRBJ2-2	CASFSGANTGELFF	TGTGCCAGCTTTAGCGGGGCGAACACCGGGGAGCTGTTTTTT
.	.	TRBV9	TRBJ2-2	CASSVALSGELFF	TGTGCCAGCAGCGTAGCTCTCTCCGGGGAGCTGTTTTTT
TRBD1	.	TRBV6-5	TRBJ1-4	CASSRDRGTDEKLFF	TGTGCCAGCAGTCGGGACAGGGGAACAGATGAAAAACTGTTTTTT
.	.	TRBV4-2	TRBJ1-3	CASSQDTGPGNTIYF	TGTGCCAGCAGCCAAGATACGGGTCCTGGAAACACCATATATTTT
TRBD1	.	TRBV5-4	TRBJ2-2	CASSPGPGQGNTGELFF	TGTGCCAGCAGTCCAGGCCCGGGACAGGGGAACACCGGGGAGCTGTTTTTT
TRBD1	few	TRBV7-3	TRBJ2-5	CASSFGDRKETQYF	TGTGCCAGCAGCTTCGGGGACAGAAAAGAGACCCAGTACTTC
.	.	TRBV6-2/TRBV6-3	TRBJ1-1	CASSFSRGSGEGIMNTEAFF	TGTGCCAGCAGTTTCTCGCGGGGGTCCGGGGAGGGCATCATGAACACTGAAGCTTTCTTT
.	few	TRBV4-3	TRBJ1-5	CASSQDKNQPQHF	TGCGCCAGCAGCCAAGACAAAAATCAGCCCCAGCATTTT